What follows are 17 T cell receptor beta chains derived from one specimen sequenced in a study of CD4 and CD8 cells across lung adenocarcinoma regions. TCRdb recomputed calls from the PCR reads with MiXCR, one row per CDR3 protein. The sample comprises over 5,500 distinct CDR3 sequences, about 52% of which are singletons, and about 20% rests with the top ten. What was sequenced was CD8+ T cells from the center of a lung tumor. Receptors originate from a female donor with lung adenocarcinoma. The CD4 and CD8 labels of this study may be unreliable.

This clonotype was found once. The chain joins TRBV7-2 to TRBJ2-3; D might be TRBD1 or TRBD2, each matching 5 bases. The J call may be in error: the DNA end matches TRBJ2-7 better. Looked up from germline, CDR1 is SGHTA and CDR2 is FQGNSA. The CDR3 runs 14 residues. Here the CDR3 DNA reads TGTGCGGGGACCTGGGGCCGTAGCACAGATACGCAGTACTTC. This translates into CAGTWGRSTDTQYF.

This clonotype is classed as medium-sized. This rearrangement joins TRBV27 to TRBJ1-4, with TRBD1 matching over 9 bases. From germline, CDR1 is MNHEY and CDR2 SMNVEV (reference sequence). The CDR3 has 14 residues. Trimming at V came to 6 bases and at J to 8 bases, leaving 7 bases not matched to a gene. The CDR3 here is CASRKDRGEEKLFF. As DNA, the CDR3 is TGTGCCAGCAGAAAGGACAGGGGAGAGGAAAAACTGTTTTTT.

This clonotype is judged hyperexpanded (1% or more). The chain joins TRBV12-3 or TRBV12-4 to TRBJ2-5; D might be TRBD1 (6 bases). The CDR3 has 16 residues. The V end lost 6 bases, the J end lost 4 bases, and 21 bases lay between the germline ends. CDR3 amino acids: CASRHGMGAEGETQYF. For the CDR3, the DNA is TGTGCCAGCAGACACGGTATGGGGGCTGAAGGAGAGACCCAGTACTTC.

Note on this clonotype: The junction departs from germline at one end; a sequencing error may be responsible. CDR3 sequence reads: CASSTGGSGGVPIF. Written as DNA, the CDR3 is TGTGCCAGCAGTACCGGGGGTAGCGGTGGAGTTCCGATCTTC. V and J are TRBV6-2 or TRBV6-3 and TRBJ2-1; a weak D match, TRBD2 (6 bases). This CDR3 has 14 residues. The germline gives CDR1 MNHEY, CDR2 SVGEGT.

The chain has TRBV6-1 and TRBJ2-3, with 7 positions matching TRBD2. The last part of the DNA fits TRBJ2-7 better; the J call may be wrong. The germline CDR1 and CDR2 sequences are MNHNS and SASEGT. The CDR3 contains 18 residues. As DNA, the CDR3 is TGTGCCAGCAACACCGCGGGGGTCGGCTCCCCCGTCCCAGAGACGCAGTACTTC. It is translated as CASNTAGVGSPVPETQYF.

This clonotype ranks as large (0.1 to 1%). The chain links TRBV12-3 or TRBV12-4 to TRBJ2-5; D is possibly TRBD1 (5 bases). V was pared by 6 bases and J by 1 base, with 15 bases between. The CDR3 length is 15 residues. The CDR3 bases are TGTGCCAGCAGGACAGAACAGAGTACCCAAGAGACCCAGTACTTC. Amino acid sequence: CASRTEQSTQETQYF.

This chain joins TRBV20-1 and TRBJ2-5; 8 nucleotides agree with TRBD2. The J call may be incorrect, as the DNA end agrees better with TRBJ2-1. Germline V gives CDR1 DFQATT, CDR2 SNEGSKA (reference sequence). CDR3 length equals 12 residues. CDR3 DNA sequence: TGCAGTGCTTCTAGCGGGCCCATCGAGCAGTTCTTC. Translation gives CSASSGPIEQFF.

The chain recombines TRBV27 with TRBJ2-5, with TRBD1 as a possible D gene (6 bases). Trimming removed 3 bases from V and 9 bases from J, with 17 bases in between. Germline V gene sequence: CDR1 MNHEY, CDR2 SMNVEV (reference sequence). This CDR3 is 14 amino acids long. CDR3 bases: TGTGCCAGCAGTTTTTTGGACAGCAGGTGCGCCCAGTACTTC. It specifies CASSFLDSRCAQYF.

By share of the sample, this clonotype is large. The J gene is TRBJ1-4, the V gene TRBV7-2; D uncertain. V lost 2 bases, J lost 7 bases, and 14 bases lay in between. The CDR3 consists of 15 residues. Per the germline V gene, CDR1 is SGHTA and CDR2 is FQGNSA. The CDR3 loop reads CASSLPLGFGEKLFF. DNA for the CDR3: TGTGCCAGCAGCTTACCCCTCGGGTTCGGTGAAAAACTGTTTTTT.

Comments on this clonotype: This may arise from a read error, as a much more abundant clone is one base away. The chain links TRBV27 to TRBJ2-5, with a weak D call TRBD2 (5 bases). This CDR3 comprises 17 residues. Germline V gene sequence: CDR1 MNHEY, CDR2 SMNVEV (reference sequence). The V end was cut by 5 bases, the J end by 11 bases, with 30 bases between. The chain's CDR3 is CASSHLTSLSTGIEQYF. The CDR3 DNA is TGTGCCAGCAGTCACTTGACATCCCTTTCGACCGGGATAGAGCAGTACTTC.

The chain has TRBV12-5 and TRBJ2-1, with 7 bases matching TRBD2. This CDR3 region has 12 residues. CDR1 and CDR2 from the germline V gene are LGHNT and FRNRAP. The J segment lost 6 bases and the V segment lost 6 bases, leaving 2 bases of the junction unmatched. The CDR3 DNA reads TGTGCTAGTGGAAGCGGGGCCAATGAGCAGTTCTTC. Translated, it gives CASGSGANEQFF.

By sample fraction, this clonotype is medium-sized. The chain has TRBV7-2 and TRBJ2-5; 7 bases map to TRBD1. The V gene end was trimmed by 8 bases and the J gene end by 7 bases; junction bases not matched to a gene: 13. CDR3 length: 14 residues. Per germline, CDR1 SGHTA and CDR2 FQGNSA. The CDR3 protein is CASQVDRAGGTQYF. The CDR3 DNA reads as TGTGCCAGCCAAGTTGACAGGGCAGGAGGGACCCAGTACTTC. Based on the CDR3 plus reference TRBV7-2 and TRBJ2-5, the full variable domain is GAGVSQSPSNKVTEKGKDVELRCDPISGHTALYWYRQSLGQGLEFLIYFQGNSAPDKSGLPSDRFSAERTGGSVSTLTIQRTQQEDSAVYLCASQVDRAGGTQYFGPGTRLLVL.

J is TRBJ2-7 and V is TRBV5-1, with D possibly being TRBD2 (6 bases). V lost 1 base and J 1 base, leaving 15 bases between the germline ends. The CDR3 sequence is 16 residues long. Germline assignment: CDR1 SGHRS and CDR2 YFSETQ. The CDR3 DNA is TGCGCCAGCAGCTTGACCGGGACTCGACTTTCCTACGAGCAGTACTTC. It yields the protein CASSLTGTRLSYEQYF.

The chain employs TRBV7-2 and TRBJ2-3; D is undetermined. Trimming pared 3 bases from V and 2 bases from J, leaving 12 bases between. The CDR3 extends over 15 amino acids. In germline, CDR1 is SGHTA, CDR2 FQGNSA. The CDR3 DNA reads TGTGCCAGCAGCTTCCGAAGGTCATACACAGATACGCAGTATTTT. Protein: CASSFRRSYTDTQYF.

A few counts support this clonotype. Relative to the germline gene, one junction end is altered; a read error may explain this. The J gene is TRBJ1-5, the V gene TRBV6-1, with D possibly matching TRBD1 (5 bases). Germline values: CDR1 MNHNS, CDR2 SASEGT. The CDR3 runs to 13 residues. The DNA for the CDR3 is TGTGCCAGCAGTCATGGGGGGGATCAGCCCCACCACTTT. Translated, it gives CASSHGGDQPHHF.

On this clonotype: Mismatch with germline at one junction end may stem from a read error. The genes are TRBV6-1 and TRBJ2-3; TRBD1 aligns across 7 bases. Germline CDR1 is MNHNS and CDR2 is SASEGT. This CDR3 is built from 15 residues. This CDR3 reads CASSPQGYSPDTQYF. In nucleotides, the CDR3 is TGTGCCAGCAGCCCACAGGGGTATAGCCCAGATACCCAGTACTTT.

This chain uses TRBV6-5 with TRBJ2-3, with 11 bases matching TRBD2. The CDR3 length is 15 residues. Germline loops: CDR1 MNHEY, CDR2 SVGAGI. V lost 8 bases, J lost 6 bases, and 10 bases stayed unmatched. This CDR3 is CASRYETSGTDTQYF. The CDR3 DNA is TGTGCCAGCCGGTACGAGACTAGCGGGACGGATACGCAGTATTTT.